This TCR beta chain is from a study of radiotherapy plus CTLA-4 blockade in lung cancer. Study context: Across the patients, objective responses occurred in less than 20%, and disease control in under 35%. Regarding the study as a whole: Expansion in blood of tumor-derived TCR clones was seen after radiotherapy plus ipilimumab.

Germline V CDR1 and CDR2: MDHEN, SYDVKM. J gave up 1 base and V 4 bases, and 2 bases lay outside the gene matches. CDR3 length: 15 amino acids. Worth noting for this clone: Its antigen is undetermined.

TCRdb's copy holds only in-frame clones and misses some; the assay was immunoSEQ multiplex PCR. The sample carries approximately 48,000 clones, 84% recorded once. CTLA-4 blockade using ipilimumab, together with focal radiation, was received by patients with chemo-refractory metastatic non-small-cell lung cancer. This TCR came from a human donor with non-small cell lung cancer whose response to radiotherapy plus ipilimumab could not be evaluated. The genes are TRBV28 and TRBJ1-5, with 9 bases identical to TRBD1. Sequenced here: peripheral blood, sampled from a patient treated with radiotherapy plus ipilimumab. CDR3 coding DNA: TGTGCCAGCAGTTCCGACAGGGGGAGCAATCAGCCCCAGCATTTT. Amino acids: CASSSDRGSNQPQHF.